Below are 25 T cell receptor beta chains sequenced from a single sample in a study of CD4 T cells in relation to SARS-CoV-2 and coronaviruses. For these TCRs, the target antigens are not known. Produced via immunoSEQ multiplex PCR; TCRdb's table is partial and in-frame only. The table lists 43,000 or so clones, roughly 82% of them singletons. Sequencing used naive CD4+ T cells from PBMCs, cultured in vitro. This sample's subset: naive CD4+ T cells isolated by negative enrichment. The receptors derive from an adult with COVID-19.

The CDR3 DNA reads TGTGCCAGCAGCAAAGTTAACAGCGAATTAAATCAGCCCCAGCATTTT. Residues: CASSKVNSELNQPQHF. The chain has TRBV21-1 and TRBJ1-5. TRBV21-1 is an annotated pseudogene. The CDR3 is made up of 16 amino acids.

This clone showed up just a few times. The chain uses TRBV27 and TRBJ2-2; the D gene is possibly TRBD1 (5 bases). The CDR3 contains 14 residues. Trimming shortened V by 9 bases and J by 7 bases, and 18 bases separated the two germline ends. CDR1 is MNHEY, CDR2 SMNVEV, per germline (reference sequence). CDR3 nucleotide sequence: TGTGCCAGTCTTCCCAGGGTCCTTGGCGGGGAGCTGTTTTTT. The encoded protein is CASLPRVLGGELFF.

The chain has TRBV7-9 and TRBJ2-3; D remains ambiguous. Germline loops: CDR1 SEHNR, CDR2 FQNEAQ (reference sequence). The V end lost 3 bases, the J end lost 1 base, and 11 bases lay between the germline ends. The CDR3 spans 15 residues. The CDR3 DNA is TGTGCCAGCAGCTTTCTAGGAAAGGGCACAGATACGCAGTATTTT. The encoded protein is CASSFLGKGTDTQYF.

This sequence joins TRBV24-1 and TRBJ2-1, with a tentative D call TRBD1 (6 bases). There are 17 residues in the CDR3. In germline, CDR1 is KGHDR, CDR2 SFDVKD. V was clipped by 3 bases and J by 4 bases, with 18 bases between them. The CDR3 sequence is CATSDPKQGTIYNEQFF. As DNA, the CDR3 is TGTGCCACCAGTGATCCAAAACAGGGCACTATTTACAATGAGCAGTTCTTC.

This sequence joins TRBV30 and TRBJ1-6; D uncertain. Germline assignment: CDR1 GTSNPN and CDR2 SVGIG (reference sequence). The CDR3 runs 15 residues. Trimming took off 3 bases at V and 7 bases at J, with 16 bases between the two ends. As DNA, the CDR3 is TGTGCCTGGAGAAGAGGTATTACGCCCAATTCACCCCTCCACTTT. It codes for CAWRRGITPNSPLHF.

This clone was seen a few times. This chain joins TRBV3-1 (or the pseudogene TRBV3-2) and TRBJ2-3; D unclear. With 3 bases removed from V and 14 bases from J, the gap between germline ends came to 12 bases. The CDR3 is 11 residues long. Germline CDR1 LGHDT, CDR2 YNNKEL (reference sequence). CDR3 sequence: CASSHERSVYF. The CDR3 DNA reads TGTGCCAGCAGCCATGAGAGGAGCGTGTATTTT.

This sequence joins TRBV5-4 and TRBJ2-3; either TRBD1 or TRBD2 may fit D (5 bases each). Trimming shortened V by 0 bases and J by 2 bases, and 10 bases separated the two germline ends. Germline V lookup: CDR1 SGHNT, CDR2 YYREEE (reference sequence). The CDR3 extends over 15 amino acids. CDR3 sequence (DNA): TGTGCCAGCAGCTTGGGGGGGACGATCACAGATACGCAGTATTTT. The encoded protein is CASSLGGTITDTQYF.

V gene TRBV7-9 combines with J gene TRBJ2-5; D gene ambiguous. This CDR3 comprises 12 residues. V was cut by 1 base and J by 2 bases, with 2 bases left in between. Germline loops: CDR1 SEHNR, CDR2 FQNEAQ (reference sequence). CDR3 residues: CASSLVQETQYF. The CDR3 coding sequence is TGTGCCAGCAGCTTAGTTCAAGAGACCCAGTACTTC.

The gene calls are TRBV7-2 and TRBJ2-1, with D possibly being TRBD1 (6 bases). This CDR3 has 15 amino acids. Deletions cut 1 base from V and 7 bases from J, with 14 bases between. Germline CDR1 reads SGHTA; CDR2 reads FQGNSA. The CDR3 sequence: CASSLDPGTTNEQFF. Written as DNA, the CDR3 is TGTGCCAGCAGCTTAGATCCGGGGACAACAAATGAGCAGTTCTTC.

V usage is TRBV3-1 (or the pseudogene TRBV3-2) and J usage is TRBJ2-1; 11 nucleotides match TRBD2. The CDR3 consists of 16 residues. Trimming at V came to 3 bases and at J to 8 bases, leaving 9 bases not matched to a gene. In germline, CDR1 is LGHDT, CDR2 YNNKEL (reference sequence). The CDR3 DNA reads as TGTGCCAGCAGCCACGAACTAGCGGGAGATGCCTATGAGCAGTTCTTC. The encoded protein is CASSHELAGDAYEQFF.

The chain joins TRBV11-2 to TRBJ1-2; a possible D gene is TRBD1 (5 bases). Germline lookup yields CDR1 SGHAT and CDR2 FQNNGV. V was cut by 1 base and J by 8 bases, with 14 bases left in between. This CDR3 contains 14 residues. The CDR3 coding sequence is TGTGCCAGCAGCTTAGTACTTGGGGGAGGCGGCTACACCTTC. This sequence encodes CASSLVLGGGGYTF.

The chain joins TRBV2 to TRBJ1-2; TRBD1 might be the D (6 bases). This CDR3 has 12 residues. The V gene's germline CDR1 is SNHLY and CDR2 FYNNEI. The V end was cut by 6 bases, the J end by 5 bases, with 10 bases between. This CDR3 reads CASRLDSYGYTF. CDR3 in DNA: TGTGCCAGCAGGTTGGACAGTTATGGCTACACCTTC.

This rearrangement joins TRBV5-4 to TRBJ2-7; D could derive from TRBD1 or TRBD2 (5 bases each). The CDR3 length is 13 residues. V lost 6 bases and J lost 5, with 15 bases in between. Germline-derived CDR1 and CDR2 are SGHNT and YYREEE (reference sequence). The CDR3 protein is CASTERGDDEQYF. The CDR3 DNA sequence: TGTGCCAGCACCGAAAGGGGAGACGACGAGCAGTACTTC.

J is TRBJ2-1 and V is TRBV28; 10 bases line up with TRBD1. The V segment lost 6 bases and the J segment 7 bases; nucleotides outside the gene matches: 9. The CDR3 runs 15 residues. CDR1 is MDHEN, CDR2 SYDVKM, per germline. CDR3 protein: CASRLTGGVGNEQFF. CDR3 bases: TGTGCCAGCAGGTTGACAGGGGGCGTGGGGAATGAGCAGTTCTTC. The full variable domain, completed using reference TRBV28 and TRBJ2-1, is DVKVTQSSRYLVKRTGEKVFLECVQDMDHENMFWYRQDPGLGLRLIYFSYDVKMKEKGDIPEGYSVSREKKERFSLILESASTNQTSMYLCASRLTGGVGNEQFFGPGTRLTVL.

The chain couples TRBV2 to TRBJ1-2; 7 bases fit TRBD1. The trim removed 6 bases at V and 5 bases at J, leaving 12 bases unmatched. This CDR3 has 15 amino acids. The germline V gene has CDR1 SNHLY and CDR2 FYNNEI. CDR3 in amino acids: CASSPRGAGRYGYTF. CDR3 nucleotides: TGTGCCAGCAGCCCCAGGGGGGCAGGGAGGTATGGCTACACCTTC.

The V and J genes are TRBV19 and TRBJ2-1, with TRBD2 matching 11 bases. Germline loops: CDR1 LNHDA, CDR2 SQIVND (reference sequence). The length of the CDR3 is 18 residues. V lost 5 bases, J lost 0 bases, and 9 bases stayed unmatched. The DNA for the CDR3 is TGTGCCAGTAGTGCTGGTAGCGGGAGGGCCCTCTCCTACAATGAGCAGTTCTTC. Its protein is CASSAGSGRALSYNEQFF.

The J gene is TRBJ1-3, the V gene TRBV27, with D tentatively TRBD1 (5 bases). Germline CDR1 and CDR2: MNHEY and SMNVEV (reference sequence). With 6 bases removed from V and 3 bases from J, the gap between germline ends came to 15 bases. The CDR3 is 15 amino acids. CDR3 amino acids: CASSSGTPYGNTIYF. DNA for the CDR3: TGTGCCAGCAGCTCCGGGACCCCCTATGGAAACACCATATATTTT.

The chain employs TRBV3-1 (or the pseudogene TRBV3-2) and TRBJ2-5, with 9 nucleotides matching TRBD2. V dropped 1 base and J dropped 2; count of bases not matched to a gene: 11. The CDR3 runs 18 residues. Germline CDR1 reads LGHDT; CDR2 reads YNNKEL (reference sequence). The CDR3 region is CASSQGVVGLAGQETQYF. CDR3 DNA: TGTGCCAGCAGCCAAGGGGTGGTCGGTCTAGCGGGGCAAGAGACCCAGTACTTC.

The V and J genes are TRBV18 and TRBJ2-7; D possibly matches TRBD1 or TRBD2 (5 bases each). The CDR3 runs to 15 residues. In germline, CDR1 is KGHSH, CDR2 LQKENI. V was cut by 2 bases and J by 2 bases, with 13 bases left in between. The CDR3 nucleotides read TGTGCCAGCTCACCATCCGGGACGGCGACCTACGAGCAGTACTTC. Translated: CASSPSGTATYEQYF.

This clone came up a few times. CDR3: CASSPSRSEQYF. The CDR3 region has the DNA TGCGCCAGCAGCCCCAGCCGTTCCGAGCAGTACTTC. V gene TRBV5-1 combines with J gene TRBJ2-7; D is uncertain. The germline gives CDR1 SGHRS, CDR2 YFSETQ. The CDR3 runs to 12 residues. V lost 4 bases, J lost 6 bases, and 11 bases lay in between.

V usage is TRBV29-1 and J usage is TRBJ2-1; TRBD1 aligns across 7 bases. The V gene's germline CDR1 is SQVTM and CDR2 ANQGSEA. The length of the CDR3 is 13 residues. Trimming cost V 4 bases and J 5 bases; bases outside gene matches: 5. The CDR3: CSVGRDSHNEQFF. The CDR3 region has the DNA TGCAGCGTTGGTAGGGACAGTCACAATGAGCAGTTCTTC.

The chain recombines TRBV19 with TRBJ2-4; 12 bases agree with TRBD2. This CDR3 comprises 20 residues. Germline V CDR1 and CDR2: LNHDA, SQIVND (reference sequence). With 1 base clipped from V and 7 bases from J, the junction kept 17 bases outside the gene matches. CDR3 sequence reads: CASSIGSPVLAGGLTNIQYF. The CDR3 DNA reads as TGTGCCAGTAGTATAGGTAGTCCTGTACTAGCGGGAGGTCTTACGAACATTCAGTACTTC.

V gene TRBV2 combines with J gene TRBJ1-1; 8 bases agree with TRBD1. The CDR3 spans 19 residues. Germline V gene lookup returns CDR1 SNHLY and CDR2 FYNNEI. V was pared by 1 base and J by 4 bases, with 17 bases of the junction left unmatched. The CDR3 DNA is TGTGCCAGCAGTGAAGACGGCGGTTTGAGGACAGGGAGGCCCACTGAAGCTTTCTTT. It encodes CASSEDGGLRTGRPTEAFF.

A few counts support this clone. The genes are TRBV19 and TRBJ2-6; no reliable D call. The V end lost 5 bases, the J end lost 0 bases, and 8 bases lay between the germline ends. CDR3 length: 15 amino acids. Germline CDR1 and CDR2: LNHDA and SQIVND (reference sequence). The CDR3 region has the DNA TGTGCCAGTAGTTTATCGGACTCTGGGGCCAACGTCCTGACTTTC. This translates into CASSLSDSGANVLTF.

The chain carries TRBV19 and TRBJ2-7; D is uncertain. The CDR3 spans 13 residues. Germline V CDR1 and CDR2: LNHDA, SQIVND (reference sequence). The germline V and J ends were trimmed by 3 bases and 3 bases, with 9 bases remaining between them. In DNA, the CDR3 is TGTGCCAGTAGTATCGTGGGTCGCTACGAGCAGTACTTC. The encoded protein is CASSIVGRYEQYF. The full variable domain, with the rest looked up from reference TRBV19 and TRBJ2-7, is DGGITQSPKYLFRKEGQNVTLSCEQNLNHDAMYWYRQDPGQGLRLIYYSQIVNDFQKGDIAEGYSVSREKKESFPLTVTSAQKNPTAFYLCASSIVGRYEQYFGPGTRLTVT.